These T cell receptor beta chains were read from a single sample in a study of breast tumors, draining lymph nodes, adjacent tissues. TCRdb recomputed calls from the multiplex PCR reads with MiXCR, one row per CDR3 protein. The sample holds fewer than 150,000 distinct CDR3 sequences, around 20% seen once. Specimen: axillary lymph node tissue. These receptors came from a female donor with breast cancer. Some clones in this sample may be carry-over from other donors' samples. CDR3s include the opening cysteine and the closing phenylalanine or tryptophan. Fields, in order: D gene, clone size, V gene, J gene, CDR3 protein, CDR3 DNA. D genes are given only for firm matches. Clone size is shown for a subset of rows, as once, few, many or a class of expanded clone.

.	.	TRBV4-1	TRBJ2-3	CASSQDSASSTDTQYF	TGCGCCAGCAGCCAAGATTCCGCTAGCAGCACAGATACGCAGTATTTT
TRBD1	many	TRBV2	TRBJ2-1	CASRGDSNEQFF	TGTGCCAGCAGGGGGGACAGCAATGAGCAGTTCTTC
.	many	TRBV9	TRBJ2-5	CASSVDEETQYF	TGTGCCAGCAGCGTAGATGAAGAGACCCAGTACTTC
.	few	TRBV5-1	TRBJ1-3	CASSLGEGPSGNAIYF	TGCGCCAGCAGCCTGGGAGAAGGGCCCTCTGGAAACGCCATATATTTT
.	many	TRBV12-5	TRBJ2-3	CASGTRAGSTDTQYF	TGTGCTAGTGGGACCAGGGCGGGTAGCACAGATACGCAGTATTTT
.	.	TRBV5-1	TRBJ1-1	CASSLERMNTEAFF	TGCGCCAGCAGCTTGGAACGGATGAACACTGAAGCTTTCTTT
.	few	TRBV5-1	TRBJ2-5	CASSPGDRQETQYF	TGCGCCAGCAGCCCCGGGGATCGCCAAGAGACCCAGTACTTC
.	many	TRBV5-5	TRBJ2-2	CASSSQAGGPNTGELFF	TGTGCCAGCAGCTCCCAGGCTGGCGGCCCGAACACCGGGGAGCTGTTTTTT
TRBD1	many	TRBV30	TRBJ2-7	CAWSVGQGAYEQYF	TGTGCCTGGAGTGTGGGGCAGGGGGCCTACGAGCAGTACTTC
.	.	TRBV2	TRBJ2-2	CASLGGGGEHRGAVF	TGTGCCAGCCTTGGGGGTGGAGGGGAACACCGGGGAGCTGTTTTT
TRBD2	many	TRBV5-1	TRBJ2-7	CASSLLNIRGEGSSYEQYF	TGCGCCAGCAGCTTACTGAACATTCGCGGGGAGGGCAGCTCCTACGAGCAGTACTTC
.	many	TRBV7-2	TRBJ2-7	CASSLGGDEQYF	TGTGCCAGCAGCTTAGGTGGGGACGAGCAGTACTTC
.	many	TRBV10-3	TRBJ1-4	CAISVRRSEKLFF	TGTGCCATCAGTGTACGACGATCCGAAAAACTGTTTTTT
TRBD1	many	TRBV6-1	TRBJ2-7	CASSEGGQGWWIYEQYF	TGTGCCAGCAGTGAAGGAGGACAGGGTTGGTGGATATACGAGCAGTACTTC
.	.	TRBV28	TRBJ1-2	CASTSAAVNYGYTF	TGTGCCAGCACCTCGGCGGCAGTCAACTATGGCTACACCTTC
TRBD1	many	TRBV20-1	TRBJ2-7	CSALGGQWAYEQYF	TGCAGTGCTTTAGGGGGACAGTGGGCCTACGAGCAGTACTTC
.	many	TRBV7-9	TRBJ2-6	CASSLDSRWGGRRSGANVLTF	TGTGCCAGCAGCTTAGACTCCCGGTGGGGAGGCCGCCGCTCTGGGGCCAACGTCCTGACTTTC
.	many	TRBV11-2	TRBJ1-6	CASSLGPTGNSPLHF	TGTGCCAGCAGCTTAGGCCCCACGGGAAATTCACCCCTCCACTTT
TRBD1	many	TRBV25-1	TRBJ2-7	CASSEFPNRTGRMFLPSYEQYF	TGTGCCAGCAGTGAATTCCCGAACAGGACAGGGAGAATGTTCCTTCCTTCTTACGAGCAGTACTTC
TRBD1	many	TRBV4-1	TRBJ2-7	CASSQARIGGTGEAIEQYF	TGCGCCAGCAGCCAAGCCCGAATCGGGGGGACAGGGGAGGCGATTGAGCAGTACTTC
.	many	TRBV2	TRBJ1-2	CASSERAEGGGYGYTF	TGTGCCAGCAGTGAGAGAGCTGAGGGGGGCGGCTATGGCTACACCTTC
TRBD1	many	TRBV18	TRBJ2-5	CASSSTQGVQYF	TGTGCCAGCTCATCGACTCAGGGGGTCCAGTACTTC
.	few	TRBV28	TRBJ1-4	CASSSPRQIENEKLFF	TGTGCCAGCAGTTCCCCCCGACAGATAGAGAATGAAAAACTGTTTTTT
.	many	TRBV3-1	TRBJ1-6	CASSQEGGDSPLHF	TGTGCCAGCAGCCAAGAAGGGGGAGATTCACCCCTCCACTTT
.	once	TRBV12-3/TRBV12-4	TRBJ2-3	CASSPNPLSTDTQYF	TGTGCCAGCAGTCCAAATCCCCTTAGCACAGATACGCAGTATTTT
.	many	TRBV20-1	TRBJ2-7	CSAREQGFYEQYF	TGCAGTGCTAGAGAACAGGGATTCTACGAGCAGTACTTC
TRBD1	many	TRBV3-1	TRBJ2-7	CASSHWDRGSEQYF	TGTGCCAGCAGCCACTGGGACAGGGGTTCCGAGCAGTACTTC
.	many	TRBV20-1	TRBJ1-3	CSARDGSSSGNTIYF	TGCAGTGCTAGAGATGGTTCCTCCTCTGGAAACACCATATATTTT
TRBD1	many	TRBV12-3/TRBV12-4	TRBJ2-3	CASSSTLTGRVTDTQYF	TGTGCCAGCAGCTCTACCCTGACAGGGCGAGTCACAGATACGCAGTATTTT
.	many	TRBV9	TRBJ2-3	CASSVVDWGLTDTQYF	TGTGCCAGCAGCGTAGTTGATTGGGGGCTCACAGATACGCAGTATTTT
TRBD1	many	TRBV11-2	TRBJ2-5	CASSWGTGQETQYF	TGTGCCAGCAGCTGGGGGACAGGCCAAGAGACCCAGTACTTC
TRBD1	few	TRBV5-5	TRBJ2-6	CASSSRQGALSGANVLTF	TGTGCCAGCAGCTCTAGACAGGGGGCCCTGTCTGGGGCCAACGTCCTGACTTTC
.	.	TRBV28	TRBJ2-1	CASSPEGGWSSYNEQFF	TGTGCCAGCAGTCCAGAGGGTGGGTGGTCGTCCTACAATGAGCAGTTCTTC
.	.	TRBV7-9	TRBJ2-7	CASSPRHRPPYEQYF	TGTGCCAGCAGCCCCAGACATCGGCCACCCTACGAGCAGTACTTC
.	many	TRBV20-1	TRBJ1-5	CSARGSGNQPQHF	TGCAGTGCTAGAGGGTCAGGCAATCAGCCCCAGCATTTT
.	.	TRBV28	TRBJ1-5	CASSLLEGTNNQPQHF	TGTGCCAGCAGTTTATTGGAAGGGACAAACAATCAGCCCCAGCATTTT
.	many	TRBV29-1	TRBJ2-5	CSVEPPDLEETQYF	TGCAGCGTTGAACCGCCAGATCTGGAGGAGACCCAGTACTTC
TRBD2	many	TRBV7-9	TRBJ2-5	CASSPGQGQAGGPGKTQYF	TGTGCCAGCAGCCCCGGACAGGGACAAGCGGGAGGGCCCGGGAAGACCCAGTACTTC
TRBD1	few	TRBV28	TRBJ1-2	CASSQLDGTANYGYTF	TGTGCCAGCAGTCAATTAGACGGGACAGCCAACTATGGCTACACCTTC
.	many	TRBV7-8	TRBJ1-2	CASSLRQSYGYTF	TGTGCCAGCAGCTTAAGGCAGTCCTATGGCTACACCTTC
TRBD1	many	TRBV5-8	TRBJ1-2	CASSPNAPGQGRYGYTF	TGTGCCAGCAGCCCTAATGCACCTGGACAGGGACGCTATGGCTACACCTTC
.	many	TRBV29-1	TRBJ2-3	CSVEPLGGRTDTQYF	TGCAGCGTCGAGCCCCTCGGGGGGCGCACAGATACGCAGTATTTT
TRBD1	many	TRBV2	TRBJ1-3	CASTPTTGGGGNTIYF	TGTGCCAGCACACCAACCACAGGGGGAGGTGGAAACACCATATATTTT
TRBD1	many	TRBV18	TRBJ2-3	CASSPMGQGGDTQYF	TGTGCCAGCTCACCTATGGGACAGGGTGGAGATACGCAGTATTTT
TRBD2	many	TRBV4-1	TRBJ2-2	CASSPRGLAGSTGELFF	TGCGCCAGCAGCCCTAGGGGACTAGCGGGAAGCACCGGGGAGCTGTTTTTT
TRBD2	few	TRBV6-1	TRBJ2-1	CASSEIGVGASGKRNEQFF	TGTGCCAGCAGTGAAATAGGGGTCGGGGCTAGCGGGAAACGGAATGAGCAGTTCTTC
.	.	TRBV5-1	TRBJ1-2	CASSFFWVQGTYGCTF	TGCGCCAGCAGCTTTTTTTGGGTACAGGGAACCTATGGCTGCACCTTC
.	many	TRBV11-2	TRBJ2-1	CASRDRRGSSYNEQFF	TGTGCCAGCAGAGATCGCAGAGGAAGCTCCTACAATGAGCAGTTCTTC
.	many	TRBV5-8	TRBJ1-2	CASSLSKGLNYGYTF	TGTGCCAGCAGCTTGAGTAAAGGGTTAAACTATGGCTACACCTTC
TRBD1	few	TRBV28	TRBJ1-2	CASGSGQGAYGYTF	TGTGCCAGCGGCTCGGGACAGGGGGCCTATGGCTACACCTTC
.	many	TRBV6-6	TRBJ2-2	CASSPDRSDTGELFF	TGTGCCAGCAGTCCTGACAGGTCGGACACCGGGGAGCTGTTTTTT
TRBD1	many	TRBV2	TRBJ2-7	CASQSGTVYEQYF	TGTGCCAGCCAATCCGGGACAGTCTACGAGCAGTACTTC